The present TCR beta chain was sequenced within a study of cytomegalovirus exposure and HLA in healthy donors. The PCR was carried out with 60 Vbeta primers and 13 Jbeta primers. In the original analysis: Counted up in a later analysis, unique TCR beta chains came to around 80 million, with about 9.9 million shared. TCRdb's table, derived via immunoSEQ multiplex PCR, lists solely in-frame clones and lacks some. The V and J calls and clone size are taken from that table; D and trimming were inferred from the DNA. Among around 170,000 clones, approximately 84% were seen once, and the ten largest hold roughly 6.4%. Germline V gene lookup returns CDR1 MNHEY and CDR2 SVGAGI. The CDR3 contains 16 residues. Unmatched junction bases numbered 4, after V lost 4 bases and J lost 1 base. Worth noting for this clone: As yet, its antigen is unknown.

Study results and limitations: Presence/absence analysis assumed near-uniform sequencing depth across donors. Later, TCR association rates were found to vary by HLA locus, highest for DRB1 and lowest for HLA-C.

The chain recombines TRBV6-5 with TRBJ2-3, with 11 bases fitting TRBD2. Sequenced: PBMCs. This clonotype originated in a woman in her forties in good health and CMV-seropositive. DNA of the CDR3: TGTGCCAGCAGTTCACTAGCGGGGGAGCGCACAGATACGCAGTATTTT. It is translated as CASSSLAGERTDTQYF.